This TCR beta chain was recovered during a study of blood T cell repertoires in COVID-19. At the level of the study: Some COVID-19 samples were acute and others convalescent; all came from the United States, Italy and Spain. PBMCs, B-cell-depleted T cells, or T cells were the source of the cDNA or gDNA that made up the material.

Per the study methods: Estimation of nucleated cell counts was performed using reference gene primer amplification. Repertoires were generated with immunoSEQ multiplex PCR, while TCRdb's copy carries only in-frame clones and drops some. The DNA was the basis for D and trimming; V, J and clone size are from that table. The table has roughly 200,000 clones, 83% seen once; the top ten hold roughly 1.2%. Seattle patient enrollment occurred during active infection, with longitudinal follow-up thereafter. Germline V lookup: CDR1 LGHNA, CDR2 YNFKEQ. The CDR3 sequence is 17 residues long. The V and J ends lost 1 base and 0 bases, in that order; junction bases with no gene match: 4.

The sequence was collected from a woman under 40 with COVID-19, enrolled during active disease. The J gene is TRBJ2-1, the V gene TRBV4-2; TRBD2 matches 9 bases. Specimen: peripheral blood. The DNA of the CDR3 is TGTGCCAGCAGCCAAGCCTTTAGCGGGAGCTCCTACAATGAGCAGTTCTTC. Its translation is CASSQAFSGSSYNEQFF.